This TCR beta chain came from a study of T cell changes during pregnancy in multiple sclerosis. Trimming cost V 0 bases and J 5 bases, with 22 bases left between them. This CDR3 has 18 amino acids. CDR1 is MGHRA, CDR2 YSYEKL, per germline. This table comes from immunoSEQ multiplex PCR, and its TCRdb copy is limited to in-frame clones, with some not included. The repertoire holds 70,000 to 100,000 clones, with approximately 95% as singletons. The receptor comes from a female donor with multiple sclerosis, enrolled in a pregnancy study. The material was peripheral blood, obtained in the first trimester of pregnancy. This chain joins TRBV4-1 and TRBJ1-1; maybe TRBD1 (5 bases). The CDR3 protein is CASSQEWFRPGGKTEAFF. CDR3 nucleotide sequence: TGCGCCAGCAGCCAAGAGTGGTTCCGCCCCGGGGGGAAGACTGAAGCTTTCTTT.